The 31 T cell receptor beta chains listed next were all sequenced from one sample in a study of T-cell reconstitution after alpha-beta-depleted transplantation in children. TCRbeta library construction was performed incorporating unique molecular identifiers. In TCRdb, the PCR reads were re-called with MiXCR into one record per CDR3 protein. This sample has 550,000 to 800,000 distinct CDR3 sequences, with 13% found just once. Sample: PBMCs, taken before TCRalphabeta/CD19-depleted stem cell transplant. The receptors here all came from a girl aged 2 to 9 with congenital amegakaryocytic thrombocytopenia, due to receive a stem cell transplant.

This clonotype has ten or more counts. The genes are TRBV4-1 and TRBJ2-2; 9 nucleotides line up with TRBD2. J was trimmed by 4 bases and V by 1 base; bases with no gene match: 7. The germline CDR1 and CDR2 sequences are MGHRA and YSYEKL. This CDR3 has 17 residues. The CDR3 spells CASSQATVAGATGELFF. In nucleotides, the CDR3 is TGCGCCAGCAGCCAAGCTACAGTAGCGGGAGCCACCGGGGAGCTGTTTTTT.

The chain is built from TRBV20-1 and TRBJ2-1, with 11 bases fitting TRBD2. Per germline, CDR1 DFQATT and CDR2 SNEGSKA (reference sequence). This CDR3 has 16 amino acids. The CDR3 DNA sequence: TGCAGCGCCGTGAGGGTAGCGGGAGGGCTCAACAATGAGCAGTTCTTC. Translation gives CSAVRVAGGLNNEQFF.

This clonotype occurred many times. V and J are TRBV27 and TRBJ2-7; no reliable D call. V shed 5 bases and J shed 0 bases, with 14 bases lying between them. From germline, CDR1 is MNHEY and CDR2 SMNVEV (reference sequence). The CDR3 loop spans 15 amino acids. The CDR3, as DNA: TGTGCCAGCAGTCCCCTGGGTGCCGGCTCCTACGAGCAGTACTTC. Translated: CASSPLGAGSYEQYF.

This clonotype was detected many times. The chain recombines TRBV29-1 with TRBJ1-1; D is possibly TRBD1 (5 bases). The germline V gene has CDR1 SQVTM and CDR2 ANQGSEA. V was pared by 7 bases and J by 8 bases, with 11 bases between. This CDR3 region has 10 residues. Written as DNA, the CDR3 is TGCAGCGCCCGGGGCCCGGAAGCTTTCTTT. It translates to CSARGPEAFF. Variable domain in full (rest from reference TRBV29-1 and TRBJ1-1): SAVISQKPSRDICQRGTSLTIQCQVDSQVTMMFWYRQQPGQSLTLIATANQGSEATYESGFVIDKFPISRPNLTFSTLTVSNMSPEDSSIYLCSARGPEAFFGQGTRLTVV.

There are many counts of this clonotype. The V and J genes are TRBV5-1 and TRBJ2-7; possibly TRBD2 for D (5 bases). Per the germline V gene, CDR1 is SGHRS and CDR2 is YFSETQ. The CDR3 sequence is 14 residues long. Trimming pared 4 bases from V and 4 bases from J, leaving 15 bases between. The CDR3 DNA follows: TGCGCCAGCAGCCTGGACTCGGGCAAATACGAGCAGTACTTC. This encodes CASSLDSGKYEQYF.

The genes are TRBV10-3 and TRBJ2-5; 13 bases are a match to TRBD2. Germline-derived CDR1 and CDR2 are ENHRY and SYGVKD. The trim removed 4 bases at V and 2 bases at J, leaving 4 bases unmatched. This CDR3 has 16 amino acids. The CDR3 protein is CAISVLLAGGQETQYF. DNA of the CDR3: TGTGCCATCAGTGTATTACTAGCGGGAGGGCAAGAGACCCAGTACTTC.

This clonotype was recorded at least ten times. The gene calls are TRBV20-1 and TRBJ1-1; D ambiguous. From germline, CDR1 is DFQATT and CDR2 SNEGSKA (reference sequence). V lost 2 bases, J lost 5 bases, and 12 bases lay in between. The CDR3 length is 13 residues. CDR3 nucleotide sequence: TGCAGTGCTAGATTGGCTATCTGGACTGAAGCTTTCTTT. Its translation is CSARLAIWTEAFF.

As to this clonotype: It may be a read error: a sequence one base away is much more abundant. This chain uses TRBV6-1 with TRBJ2-2, with D maybe TRBD1 (6 bases). This CDR3 region has 15 residues. From germline, CDR1 is MNHNS and CDR2 SASEGT. The CDR3: CSSSANRANTGELFF. In nucleotides, the CDR3 is TGTTCCAGCAGTGCCAACAGGGCCAACACCGGGGAGCTGTTTTTT.

The genes are TRBV7-8 and TRBJ1-4; TRBD1 might be the D (5 bases). V was cut by 2 bases and J by 7 bases, with 8 bases left in between. Germline V gene sequence: CDR1 SGHVS, CDR2 FQNEAQ. The CDR3 has 13 amino acids. CDR3 protein: CASSLWRGEKLFF. In DNA form, the CDR3 reads TGTGCCAGCAGCTTATGGAGGGGTGAAAAACTGTTTTTT.

This chain joins TRBV20-1 and TRBJ2-5; D gene unclear. The germline CDR1 and CDR2 sequences are DFQATT and SNEGSKA (reference sequence). The germline V and J ends were trimmed by 5 bases and 4 bases, with 20 bases remaining between them. The CDR3 runs to 15 residues. The DNA for the CDR3 is TGCAGTGCTTTCCCTTCGTTGGTCGTTAGAGAGACCCAGTACTTC. Amino acids: CSAFPSLVVRETQYF.

This clonotype occurred a few times. This chain connects TRBV11-2 to TRBJ2-1; 11 bases fit TRBD2. V lost 8 bases and J lost 8; bases outside the gene matches: 2. From germline, CDR1 is SGHAT and CDR2 FQNNGV. The CDR3 length is 12 residues. CDR3 in DNA: TGTGCCAGCGGTAGCGGGAGGGATGAGCAGTTCTTC. It yields the protein CASGSGRDEQFF.

The rearrangement uses TRBV6-1 and TRBJ2-7; the match to TRBD2 covers 7 bases. The CDR3 contains 15 residues. From germline, CDR1 is MNHNS and CDR2 SASEGT. V lost 4 bases and J lost 0; bases outside the gene matches: 6. The CDR3 DNA sequence: TGTGCCAGCAGTGCGACCGGGACTAACTCCTACGAGCAGTACTTC. This gives the protein CASSATGTNSYEQYF.

This chain links TRBV12-3 or TRBV12-4 with TRBJ1-4, with D hard to call. The CDR3 runs 14 residues. V was trimmed by 5 bases and J by 8 bases, leaving 15 bases between them. The CDR3 spells CASSETAKVEKLFF. The CDR3 DNA reads as TGTGCCAGCAGTGAGACGGCTAAGGTGGAAAAACTGTTTTTT.

The sample holds a few counts of this clonotype. Written as DNA, the CDR3 is TGCGCCAGCAGCTTGGCGCTAGCGGGATTTACTAGCACAGATACGCAGTATTTT. Amino acids: CASSLALAGFTSTDTQYF. The rearrangement uses TRBV5-1 and TRBJ2-3; 9 bases are shared with TRBD2. V lost 0 bases to trimming and J lost 0 bases; unmatched junction nucleotides: 8. The germline gives CDR1 SGHRS, CDR2 YFSETQ. This CDR3 is 18 amino acids long.

This clonotype was seen more than once but under ten times. J is TRBJ2-3 and V is TRBV10-3, with D perhaps assigned TRBD1 or TRBD2 (5 bases each). Trimming pared 8 bases from V and 3 bases from J, leaving 12 bases between. Germline CDR1 reads ENHRY; CDR2 reads SYGVKD. This CDR3 comprises 13 residues. The CDR3 region is CAIRGEGTDTQYF. The CDR3 DNA sequence: TGTGCCATCCGCGGCGAGGGGACAGATACGCAGTATTTT.

This clonotype was counted ten times or more. The chain has TRBV27 and TRBJ2-7, with D unresolved. Trimming stripped 2 bases from V and 0 bases from J, with 35 bases between. CDR3 length: 23 amino acids. Germline loops: CDR1 MNHEY, CDR2 SMNVEV (reference sequence). CDR3 sequence: CASSLNFGDLAVVWGESSYEQYF. DNA of the CDR3: TGTGCCAGCAGTTTAAATTTTGGGGATCTTGCTGTTGTCTGGGGTGAGAGCTCCTACGAGCAGTACTTC.

This clonotype occurred many times. V and J are TRBV12-3 or TRBV12-4 and TRBJ2-2; 9 nucleotides match TRBD2. This CDR3 region has 16 residues. V trimming: 5 bases; J trimming: 2 bases; junction bases outside the gene matches: 6. The CDR3 protein is CASSPLTSGNTGELFF. As DNA, the CDR3 is TGTGCCAGCAGTCCCTTGACTAGCGGAAACACCGGGGAGCTGTTTTTT.

The V call is TRBV4-1, the J call TRBJ2-7; 8 bases match TRBD2. V lost 0 bases to trimming and J lost 0 bases; unmatched junction nucleotides: 1. The CDR3 consists of 15 residues. Germline V gene lookup returns CDR1 MGHRA and CDR2 YSYEKL. The CDR3: CASSQETSVSYEQYF. Written as DNA, the CDR3 is TGCGCCAGCAGCCAAGAGACTAGCGTCTCCTACGAGCAGTACTTC.

Many counts were recorded for this clonotype. This rearrangement joins TRBV11-2 to TRBJ1-6; D is uncertain. The CDR3 covers 17 residues. The germline CDR1 and CDR2 sequences are SGHAT and FQNNGV. V lost 5 bases and J 9 bases, leaving 23 bases between the germline ends. This CDR3 is CASSPLNWRTIFSPLHF. For the CDR3, the DNA is TGTGCCAGCAGCCCCCTAAATTGGCGGACGATTTTTTCACCCCTCCACTTT.

This clonotype was recorded many times. The chain carries TRBV20-1 and TRBJ2-1; possibly TRBD2 for D (6 bases). CDR1 is DFQATT, CDR2 SNEGSKA, per germline (reference sequence). This CDR3 is 15 amino acids long. CDR3 protein: CTANGPGSGYNEQFF. In DNA, the CDR3 is TGCACCGCGAACGGGCCCGGGAGTGGTTACAATGAGCAGTTCTTC.

About this clonotype itself: A clone one base away is much larger, so this may be a read error. The chain combines TRBV5-1 with TRBJ2-1; D remains unclear. V was cut by 1 base and J by 0 bases, with 8 bases left in between. This CDR3 has 15 residues. CDR1 and CDR2 (germline): SGHRS, YFSETQ. Written as DNA, the CDR3 is TGCGCCAGCAGCTTGAGTCCAGACTCCTACAATGAGCAGTTCTTC. This encodes CASSLSPDSYNEQFF.

This clonotype was found many times. The rearrangement uses TRBV29-1 and TRBJ2-3; the D is unclear. V was cut by 7 bases and J by 1 base, with 6 bases left in between. The CDR3 consists of 11 residues. CDR1 and CDR2 (germline): SQVTM, ANQGSEA. CDR3 sequence: CSAFRTDTQYF. The CDR3 region has the DNA TGCAGCGCGTTTCGCACAGATACGCAGTATTTT.

This clonotype was seen at least ten times. This sequence joins TRBV12-3 or TRBV12-4 and TRBJ1-6; D call uncertain. The CDR3 loop spans 11 amino acids. Trimming cost V 8 bases and J 9 bases, with 8 bases left between them. CDR3: CASGLGSPLHF. CDR3 nucleotides: TGTGCCAGCGGTCTGGGTTCACCCCTCCACTTT.

This clonotype was seen more than once but under ten times. V and J are TRBV15 and TRBJ2-1; D call uncertain. From germline, CDR1 is LNHNV and CDR2 YYDKDF (reference sequence). V was cut by 3 bases and J by 9 bases, with 21 bases left in between. The CDR3 runs to 16 residues. In nucleotides, the CDR3 is TGTGCCACCAGCAGTCTCACCGGGCTGGGATTTAGTGAGCAGTTCTTC. Protein: CATSSLTGLGFSEQFF.

This clonotype has a handful of counts. The chain recombines TRBV6-1 with TRBJ2-4; 8 nucleotides agree with TRBD1. CDR1 MNHNS and CDR2 SASEGT come from the germline V gene. V shed 6 bases and J 5 bases; nucleotides not matched to a gene: 9. This CDR3 region has 15 residues. CDR3 sequence: CASSLRAGGQNIQYF. CDR3 coding DNA: TGTGCCAGCAGCTTGCGGGCAGGGGGCCAAAACATTCAGTACTTC.

The chain is built from TRBV29-1 and TRBJ1-5, with D maybe TRBD1 (5 bases). The CDR3 runs 15 residues. V lost 0 bases to trimming and J lost 4 bases, with 13 bases between them. Germline CDR1 reads SQVTM; CDR2 reads ANQGSEA. The CDR3 DNA reads as TGCAGCGTTGAAGAAGGGCGGGGGGGAAATCAGCCCCAGCATTTT. Translated, it gives CSVEEGRGGNQPQHF.

The V call is TRBV5-1, the J call TRBJ2-5; 11 bases map to TRBD2. The CDR3 is 15 residues long. Germline V gives CDR1 SGHRS, CDR2 YFSETQ. Trimming took 2 bases from V and 4 from J; bases not matched to a gene: 4. The CDR3 here is CASSFSGRAVETQYF. CDR3 bases: TGCGCCAGCAGCTTTAGCGGGAGGGCCGTAGAGACCCAGTACTTC.

This clonotype was detected ten times or more. This chain connects TRBV20-1 to TRBJ2-7, with 10 positions matching TRBD2. Germline V CDR1 and CDR2: DFQATT, SNEGSKA (reference sequence). The CDR3 extends over 14 amino acids. J lost 2 bases, V lost 1 base, and 2 bases had no gene match. The CDR3 is CSARALAGTYEQYF. In nucleotides, the CDR3 is TGCAGTGCTAGAGCACTAGCGGGGACCTACGAGCAGTACTTC.

The rearrangement uses TRBV7-8 and TRBJ1-1, with TRBD1 identical over 10 bases. Per the germline V gene, CDR1 is SGHVS and CDR2 is FQNEAQ. This CDR3 has 20 residues. Trimming cost V 3 bases and J 0 bases; bases outside gene matches: 16. CDR3 region: CASSFFSGTGVFSLNTEAFF. The CDR3, as DNA: TGTGCCAGCAGCTTTTTCTCCGGGACAGGGGTTTTTTCCTTGAACACTGAAGCTTTCTTT.

In this sample, this clonotype turned up a few times. This chain links TRBV21-1 with TRBJ1-1; no check of the table's D call, TRBD1, against the DNA was made. TRBV21-1 is recorded as a pseudogene. The CDR3 is 15 amino acids. The CDR3 sequence is CASSKEAPRNTEAFF. CDR3 bases: TGTGCCAGCAGCAAAGAGGCCCCGCGAAACACTGAAGCTTTCTTT.

In its sample, this clonotype was seen a few times. This sequence joins TRBV15 and TRBJ2-7, with 8 bases that match TRBD1. The germline CDR1 and CDR2 sequences are LNHNV and YYDKDF (reference sequence). The CDR3 is made up of 15 amino acids. The ends lost 6 bases at V and 4 bases at J; junction bases unmatched: 11. The CDR3 is CATRPDRGSTYEQYF. The CDR3 DNA is TGTGCCACCAGACCCGACAGGGGAAGCACTTACGAGCAGTACTTC.